This T cell receptor (beta chain) was identified in a study of OX40 agonist ivuxolimab in advanced cancers. For the study at large: Patients treated during dose escalation were battling hepatocellular carcinoma, melanoma, renal cell or head and neck cancer.

Study-level findings and limits: Expanded peripheral T cell antigen specificity was not determined.

This CDR3 comprises 12 residues. CDR1 and CDR2 from the germline V gene are KGHSH and LQKENI. V shed 1 base and J shed 5 bases, with 5 bases lying between them. About this clone: Its antigen is still unknown.

Method: immunoSEQ multiplex PCR; TCRdb's copy keeps in-frame clones and lacks some. The data hold about 73,000 clones, with about 88% observed a single time. The sample was CD4+ or CD8+ T cells sorted from blood, taken in a trial of the OX40 agonist ivuxolimab. The chain has TRBV18 and TRBJ1-1; D is unclear. The sequence came from an adult with an advanced solid tumor such as melanoma, head and neck, liver or kidney cancer. The CDR3 loop reads CASSPQVTEAFF. The CDR3 bases are TGTGCCAGCTCACCACAGGTGACTGAAGCTTTCTTT.